The 3 T cell receptor beta chains below were found in one sample sequenced in a study of Ad26.COV2.S vaccination and SARS-CoV-2 variants. Using immunoSEQ multiplex PCR, the repertoire was profiled, and TCRdb retains in-frame clones only, with some absent. The data hold a few hundred thousand clones, with about 92% observed a single time. This sample's treatment: 15 to 20 received Ad26.COV2.S at low or high dose, single or two shots; 5 received placebo; per-sample allocation not given. Sample collection was performed on day 63 after the first vaccine or placebo injection. The sample here was peripheral blood, taken in a trial of Ad26.COV2.S vaccine versus placebo. The receptors stem from a person aged 18-60 years who received the Ad26.COV2.S COVID-19 vaccine or a placebo.

CDR3 bases: TGTGCCAGCAGCCCCGATTGGGCCTCCTACAATGAGCAGTTCTTC. This codes for CASSPDWASYNEQFF. The rearrangement links TRBV6-5 to TRBJ2-1; D is undetermined. Between the trimmed V and J ends, which lost 6 bases and 0 bases, there was a span of 12 bases. CDR1 and CDR2 (germline): MNHEY, SVGAGI. The CDR3 loop spans 15 amino acids.

This chain links TRBV15 with TRBJ1-1; D is undetermined. Germline assignment: CDR1 LNHNV and CDR2 YYDKDF (reference sequence). CDR3 length: 15 residues. Trimming stripped 5 bases from V and 1 base from J, with 14 bases between. The DNA for the CDR3 is TGTGCCACCAGCCCAGCCAGGATACCGAACACTGAAGCTTTCTTT. It encodes CATSPARIPNTEAFF.

This chain connects TRBV6-2 or TRBV6-3 to TRBJ1-1, with no clear D. The CDR3 extends over 15 amino acids. Germline values: CDR1 MNHEY, CDR2 SVGEGT. Trimming pared 2 bases from V and 1 base from J, leaving 11 bases between. In nucleotides, the CDR3 is TGTGCCAGCAGTTACGTAAGCGCCCCGAACACTGAAGCTTTCTTT. As protein: CASSYVSAPNTEAFF.